This is a list of T cell receptor beta chains from one sample in a study of T cells in Graves' hyperthyroidism and ophthalmopathy. MiXCR, applied by TCRdb to the multiplex PCR reads, yields one record per CDR3 protein. The sample contains hundreds of thousands of distinct CDR3 sequences, roughly 15% of which appear only once. Specimen: blood. Receptor source: a woman aged 45-65 years with Graves' ophthalmopathy. Both conserved end residues are part of each CDR3. The D gene is left open where the match is weak. Size is stated for part of the rows, as once, few or many counts, or as a class when the clone is expanded.

CASSLAWTGELFF	TGTGCCAGCAGTTTAGCTTGGACCGGGGAGCTGTTTTTT	TRBV12-3/TRBV12-4	TRBJ2-2	-	many
CASLTIQGRTEAFF	TGTGCCAGCCTTACCATACAGGGGAGGACTGAAGCTTTCTTT	TRBV28	TRBJ1-1	TRBD1	many
CASTRRATNEKLFF	TGTGCCAGCACTCGGCGGGCGACTAATGAAAAACTGTTTTTT	TRBV12-3/TRBV12-4	TRBJ1-4	-	many
CASSSLGSREQYF	TGTGCCAGCAGTTCGCTCGGGAGTCGCGAGCAGTACTTC	TRBV6-1	TRBJ2-7	-	many
CASSLFWTANYGYTF	TGTGCCAGCAGCCTCTTTTGGACGGCCAACTATGGCTACACCTTC	TRBV12-3/TRBV12-4	TRBJ1-2	-	many
CASGSGTSFYEQYF	TGTGCCAGCGGGTCCGGGACTAGTTTCTACGAGCAGTACTTC	TRBV28	TRBJ2-7	TRBD2	-
CASSQEWEAGVYKNIQYF	TGTGCCAGCAGCCAAGAGTGGGAGGCGGGAGTATACAAAAACATTCAGTACTTC	TRBV4-2	TRBJ2-4	TRBD2	-
CASSLAFVGGTGLARGNNEQFF	TGTGCCAGCAGCTTAGCGTTTGTTGGCGGGACAGGATTAGCCCGGGGAAACAATGAGCAGTTCTTC	TRBV11-2	TRBJ2-1	TRBD1	few
CASSDRGWNEKLFF	TGTGCCAGCAGCGACAGGGGATGGAATGAAAAACTGTTTTTT	TRBV7-9	TRBJ1-4	TRBD1	many
CSAQNSLGMGTRSSYNEQFF	TGCAGTGCCCAAAATTCACTAGGGATGGGAACTCGGAGCTCCTACAATGAGCAGTTCTTC	TRBV20-1	TRBJ2-1	-	many
CASSPTSGRALYNEQFF	TGTGCCAGCAGCCCAACTAGCGGGAGGGCCCTATACAATGAGCAGTTCTTC	TRBV28	TRBJ2-1	TRBD2	many
CASSADGRTEAFF	TGTGCCAGCAGCGCCGACGGCCGCACTGAAGCTTTCTTT	TRBV12-3/TRBV12-4	TRBJ1-1	-	many
CASSFLANQETQYF	TGTGCCAGCAGTTTCTTGGCCAATCAAGAGACCCAGTACTTC	TRBV28	TRBJ2-5	-	-
CSVARAVAYEQYF	TGCAGCGTTGCTCGAGCGGTTGCCTACGAGCAGTACTTC	TRBV29-1	TRBJ2-7	-	few
CASQQGRMNTGELFF	TGTGCCAGCCAGCAAGGGCGGATGAACACCGGGGAGCTGTTTTTT	TRBV2	TRBJ2-2	-	many
CASSQDGLAGVATQYF	TGCGCCAGCAGCCAAGATGGCCTAGCGGGAGTTGCCACGCAGTATTTT	TRBV4-3	TRBJ2-3	TRBD2	many
CASSLEGRGPYNEQFF	TGTGCCAGCAGCTTGGAAGGCAGGGGGCCGTACAATGAGCAGTTCTTC	TRBV5-4	TRBJ2-1	TRBD1	-
CATTGRNSYEQYF	TGTGCCACTACGGGACGGAACTCCTACGAGCAGTACTTC	TRBV6-1	TRBJ2-7	-	-
CASRAYKNTGELFF	TGTGCCAGCAGGGCATACAAGAACACCGGGGAGCTGTTTTTT	TRBV2	TRBJ2-2	-	many
CSGDSANEQFF	TGCAGTGGGGATAGCGCCAATGAGCAGTTCTTC	TRBV20-1	TRBJ2-1	-	many
CASSQGTSGSINEQFF	TGTGCCAGCAGCCAAGGAACAAGCGGGAGCATCAATGAGCAGTTCTTC	TRBV4-2	TRBJ2-1	TRBD2	-
CASSPATSGRSYEQYF	TGTGCCAGCAGCCCGGCGACTAGCGGGAGATCCTACGAGCAGTACTTC	TRBV27	TRBJ2-7	TRBD2	many
CASRPGKINTGELFF	TGTGCCAGCAGACCCGGGAAGATTAACACCGGGGAGCTGTTTTTT	TRBV6-2/TRBV6-3	TRBJ2-2	-	few
CASSSGQGETQYF	TGCGCCAGCAGCTCCGGACAGGGAGAGACCCAGTACTTC	TRBV5-1	TRBJ2-5	TRBD1	many
CASSMDRVPHEQYF	TGTGCCAGCAGTATGGACAGGGTCCCCCACGAGCAGTACTTC	TRBV28	TRBJ2-7	TRBD1	many
CASSATGGRYNEQFF	TGTGCCAGCAGCGCGACAGGGGGTAGATACAATGAGCAGTTCTTC	TRBV9	TRBJ2-1	TRBD1	-
CASTTEVRWGLGPSTGELFF	TGTGCCAGCACCACCGAGGTGCGGTGGGGGCTAGGGCCCAGCACCGGGGAGCTGTTTTTT	TRBV11-2	TRBJ2-2	-	-
CATSDSDRKLFF	TGTGCCACCAGTGATTCCGACAGGAAACTGTTTTTT	TRBV24-1	TRBJ1-4	-	few
CASKGGRPLNEQFF	TGTGCCAGCAAAGGCGGGAGGCCCCTCAATGAGCAGTTCTTC	TRBV2	TRBJ2-1	TRBD2	many
CSVWFRDRGAYNEQFF	TGCAGCGTATGGTTCCGGGACAGGGGAGCCTACAATGAGCAGTTCTTC	TRBV29-1	TRBJ2-1	TRBD1	many
CGASPSAPQGGELFF	TGCGGTGCTAGTCCTAGCGCACCCCAGGGCGGGGAGCTGTTTTTT	TRBV20-1	TRBJ2-2	-	few
CSARGEVAHEQYF	TGCAGTGCTAGGGGTGAAGTGGCCCACGAGCAGTACTTC	TRBV20-1	TRBJ2-7	-	-